Listed below are T cell receptor beta chains from one sample, sequenced in a study of blood T cell repertoires in COVID-19. Assay: immunoSEQ multiplex PCR; the TCRdb copy retains only in-frame clones and omits some. Counted here are about 350,000 clones, around nine tenths occurring once; the ten biggest clones make up just over 1%. Sequences were obtained from PBMCs or T cells enriched from blood (not recorded which). All receptors derive from a woman aged 25-40 years who had been exposed to COVID-19. CDR3s include the opening cysteine and the closing phenylalanine or tryptophan. A D gene is named only where the DNA matches it firmly. Clone size is not always given. Where it is, it says once, few, many or a class for expanded clones.

>TRBJ2-7|TRBD1|.|TRBV7-9|18
CASGRTGSEGRNSYEQYF
TGTGCCAGCGGCCGGACAGGTAGCGAGGGGAGAAACTCCTACGAGCAGTACTTC
>TRBJ1-1|.|once|TRBV10-3|15
CAIRTAGTSNTEAFF
TGTGCCATCAGAACAGCCGGGACTTCGAACACTGAAGCTTTCTTT
>TRBJ2-1|.|once|TRBV13|12
CASSLGAGEQFF
TGTGCCAGCAGCTTAGGGGCAGGGGAGCAGTTCTTC
>TRBJ2-3|TRBD2|few|TRBV4-2|16
CASSRQLAEATDTQYF
TGTGCCAGCAGCCGCCAACTAGCGGAGGCCACAGATACGCAGTATTTT
>TRBJ2-4|.|.|TRBV3-1/TRBV3-2|16
CASRRGLEAAKNIQYF
TGTGCCAGCAGACGAGGGCTAGAGGCAGCCAAAAACATTCAGTACTTC
>TRBJ1-2|TRBD1|.|TRBV25-1|14
CASSRDRGWTGYTF
TGTGCCAGCAGTCGGGACAGGGGTTGGACTGGCTACACCTTC
>TRBJ1-6|.|.|TRBV27|15
CASSKYRVNNSPLHF
TGTGCCAGCAGCAAATACAGGGTCAATAATTCACCCCTCCACTTT
>TRBJ2-3|TRBD1|.|TRBV19|16
CASSTDKDRAADTQYF
TGTGCCAGTAGTACGGATAAGGACAGGGCGGCAGATACGCAGTATTTT
>TRBJ1-6|TRBD1|.|TRBV27|15
CASSLKFVGGPPLHF
TGTGCCAGCAGTTTAAAGTTTGTAGGGGGCCCCCCCCTCCACTTT
>TRBJ1-3|TRBD1|.|TRBV5-5|17
CASSGLDRGRSGNTIYF
TGTGCCAGCAGCGGCCTAGACAGGGGTCGGTCTGGAAACACCATATATTTT
>TRBJ1-1|TRBD1|.|TRBV7-9|15
CASSFPRTGNTEAFF
TGTGCCAGCAGCTTTCCACGGACAGGGAACACTGAAGCTTTCTTT
>TRBJ1-1|.|.|TRBV7-9|13
CASSAKARDEAFF
TGTGCCAGCAGCGCCAAAGCTCGGGATGAAGCTTTCTTT
>TRBJ1-2|.|.|TRBV28|12
CASSLSTYGYTF
TGTGCCAGCAGCCTTTCGACATATGGCTACACCTTC
>TRBJ2-7|TRBD2|.|TRBV28|17
CASSPQAGTSGSYEQYF
TGTGCCAGCAGTCCCCAAGCCGGGACTAGCGGGAGTTACGAGCAGTACTTC
>TRBJ2-1|.|.|TRBV7-2|14
CASSPWGPYNEQFF
TGTGCCAGCAGCCCCTGGGGGCCGTACAATGAGCAGTTCTTC
>TRBJ2-3|TRBD1|.|TRBV27|14
CASSLSTGLDTQYF
TGTGCCAGCAGTTTATCGACAGGGTTGGATACGCAGTATTTT
>TRBJ2-7|TRBD2|.|TRBV4-1|17
CASSQDLLAGGFDEQYF
TGCGCCAGCAGCCAAGATCTGTTAGCGGGAGGATTCGACGAGCAGTACTTC
>TRBJ1-4|TRBD1|.|TRBV3-1/TRBV3-2|15
CASSRRQGANEKLFF
TGTGCCAGCAGCCGCCGACAGGGGGCAAATGAAAAACTGTTTTTT
>TRBJ1-5|TRBD1|few|TRBV7-2|17
CASSLGQGGVRSQPQHF
TGTGCCAGCAGCTTGGGACAGGGAGGGGTACGGAGTCAGCCCCAGCATTTT
>TRBJ1-5|.|.|TRBV24-1|15
CATSERGSSNQPQHF
TGTGCCACCAGTGAACGGGGGTCTAGCAATCAGCCCCAGCATTTT
>TRBJ2-7|.|.|TRBV18|16
CASSPPVGAAGYEQYF
TGTGCCAGCTCACCACCGGTAGGGGCGGCTGGTTACGAGCAGTACTTC
>TRBJ1-4|TRBD1|.|TRBV19|13
CASKHRGNEKLFF
TGTGCCAGTAAGCACAGGGGTAATGAAAAACTGTTTTTT
>TRBJ2-7|TRBD2|.|TRBV5-1|14
CASSLAGTTYEQYF
TGCGCCAGCAGCTTGGCCGGGACTACCTACGAGCAGTACTTC
>TRBJ1-5|.|.|TRBV29-1|13
CSVVTGSNQPQHF
TGCAGCGTCGTTACAGGGAGCAATCAGCCCCAGCATTTT
>TRBJ1-5|TRBD1|.|TRBV19|15
CASSIRDRVNQPQHF
TGTGCCAGTAGTATCAGGGACAGGGTTAATCAGCCCCAGCATTTT
>TRBJ2-2|.|.|TRBV7-3|13
CASSSDTTGELFF
TGTGCCAGCAGCTCCGACACCACCGGGGAGCTGTTTTTT
>TRBJ2-5|.|.|TRBV29-1|16
CSVEGGRGQPKETQYF
TGCAGCGTTGAAGGGGGCAGGGGCCAACCTAAAGAGACCCAGTACTTC
>TRBJ2-2|TRBD2|.|TRBV7-6|15
CASNGGGRGTGELFF
TGTGCCAGCAACGGGGGAGGGCGGGGAACCGGGGAGCTGTTTTTT
>TRBJ2-5|.|.|TRBV9|15
CASSVGTGNEKTQYF
TGTGCCAGCAGCGTAGGGACGGGAAACGAAAAGACCCAGTACTTC
>TRBJ1-5|TRBD1|.|TRBV3-1/TRBV3-2|14
CASSLGQGGQPQHF
TGTGCCAGCAGCCTGGGACAGGGAGGTCAGCCCCAGCATTTT
>TRBJ1-2|TRBD1|.|TRBV27|15
CASSPPDRVRDGYTF
TGTGCCAGCAGTCCCCCGGACAGGGTTAGGGATGGCTACACCTTC
>TRBJ2-1|TRBD2|.|TRBV9|16
CASSAPGTSGSNEQFF
TGTGCCAGCAGTGCACCCGGGACTAGCGGGAGCAATGAGCAGTTCTTC
>TRBJ1-2|TRBD1|.|TRBV7-2|17
CASSLRAPDRDNYGYTF
TGTGCCAGCAGCCTTCGAGCTCCGGACAGGGATAACTATGGCTACACCTTC
>TRBJ2-7|.|.|TRBV2|16
CASSGTDILGWDEQYF
TGTGCCAGCAGTGGGACTGACATTCTCGGTTGGGACGAGCAGTACTTC
>TRBJ2-1|TRBD2|.|TRBV6-5|13
CASSSSNGGTPFF
TGTGCCAGCAGTTCCTCCAACGGGGGGACTCCGTTCTTC
>TRBJ1-5|.|.|TRBV5-8|17
CASSFFGPGRFNQPQHF
.
>TRBJ1-4|TRBD1|.|TRBV7-9|17
CASSLTVSGQGNEKLFF
TGTGCCAGCAGCTTAACTGTTTCGGGACAGGGTAATGAAAAACTGTTTTTT
>TRBJ1-5|.|.|TRBV3-1/TRBV3-2|15
CASSQGGGSNQPQHF
TGTGCCAGCAGCCAAGGAGGGGGTAGCAATCAGCCCCAGCATTTT
>TRBJ2-5|.|.|TRBV25-1|13
CASSERLQETQYF
TGTGCCAGCAGTGAGCGACTCCAAGAGACCCAGTACTTC
>TRBJ1-2|TRBD1|.|TRBV28|14
CAIQSDRSNYGYTF
TGTGCCATCCAATCGGACAGGAGTAACTATGGCTACACCTTC
>TRBJ1-6|.|.|TRBV3-1/TRBV3-2|15
CASSQVTGTDSPLHF
TGTGCCAGCAGCCAAGTTACAGGGACGGATTCACCCCTCCACTTT
>TRBJ1-5|.|once|TRBV12-5|17
CASGLVSSALRDQPQHF
TGTGCTAGTGGTTTGGTATCTTCGGCACTCCGGGATCAGCCCCAGCATTTT
>TRBJ2-3|.|.|TRBV4-1|15
CASSQEFPRADTQYF
TGCGCCAGCAGCCAAGAGTTCCCGCGGGCAGATACGCAGTATTTT
>TRBJ1-1|.|.|TRBV6-4|13
CASSGPYSTEAFF
TGTGCCAGCAGTGGCCCTTACAGCACTGAAGCTTTCTTT
>TRBJ2-7|TRBD2|.|TRBV28|16
CASSRLAGGLSYEQYF
TGTGCCAGCAGTCGGCTAGCGGGAGGGTTGTCCTACGAGCAGTACTTC
>TRBJ2-5|TRBD2|once|TRBV7-3|17
CASSLTGLAVAGETQYF
TGTGCCAGCAGCTTAACGGGGCTAGCGGTGGCGGGGGAGACCCAGTACTTC
>TRBJ2-5|.|.|TRBV3-1/TRBV3-2|15
CASSQVLRGKETQYF
TGTGCCAGCAGCCAAGTTTTAAGGGGGAAAGAGACCCAGTACTTC
>TRBJ2-1|TRBD2|few|TRBV9|15
CASRETSGSGNEQFF
TGTGCCAGCAGAGAGACTAGCGGGAGTGGCAATGAGCAGTTCTTC
>TRBJ2-7|TRBD2|.|TRBV11-3|15
CASRGHLAGAGEQYF
TGTGCCAGCAGAGGTCACCTAGCGGGAGCGGGAGAGCAGTACTTC
>TRBJ2-3|.|.|TRBV11-2|14
CASLGLGSTDTQYF
TGTGCCAGCCTCGGACTTGGGAGCACAGATACGCAGTATTTT
>TRBJ1-1|.|.|TRBV28|16
CASSSMGRGQGTEAFF
TGTGCCAGCAGTTCAATGGGGCGGGGCCAGGGCACTGAAGCTTTCTTT
>TRBJ1-5|.|.|TRBV5-1|15
CASSLVGHQGQPQHF
TGCGCCAGCAGCTTGGTCGGGCACCAGGGGCAGCCCCAGCATTTT
>TRBJ1-1|.|.|TRBV6-5|16
CASSYSLPGGNTEAFF
TGTGCCAGCAGTTACTCGCTTCCCGGGGGGAACACTGAAGCTTTCTTT
>TRBJ1-1|.|.|TRBV29-1|14
CSVEYTGMNTEAFF
TGCAGCGTGGAATACACAGGGATGAACACTGAAGCTTTCTTT